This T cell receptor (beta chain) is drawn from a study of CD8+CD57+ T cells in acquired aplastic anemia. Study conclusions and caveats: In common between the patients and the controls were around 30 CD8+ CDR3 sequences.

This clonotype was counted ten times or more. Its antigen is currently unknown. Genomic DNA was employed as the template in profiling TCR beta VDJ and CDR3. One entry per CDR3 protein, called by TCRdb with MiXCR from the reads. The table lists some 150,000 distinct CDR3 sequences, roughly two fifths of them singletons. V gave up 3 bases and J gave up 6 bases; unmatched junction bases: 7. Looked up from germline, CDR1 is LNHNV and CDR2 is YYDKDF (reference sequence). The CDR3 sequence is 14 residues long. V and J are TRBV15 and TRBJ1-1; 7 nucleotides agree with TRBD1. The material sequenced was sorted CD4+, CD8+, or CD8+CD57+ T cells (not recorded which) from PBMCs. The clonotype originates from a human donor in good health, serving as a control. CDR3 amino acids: CATSRGNQGAEAFF. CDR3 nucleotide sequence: TGTGCCACCAGCAGGGGAAACCAGGGGGCTGAAGCTTTCTTT.